These 19 T cell receptor beta chains originate from one sample sequenced in a study of shared clonotypes between healthy human individuals. Profiling relied on immunoSEQ multiplex PCR, and the TCRdb table lists in-frame clones only, not all of them. Altogether over a million clones are present, 98% being singletons, with the ten largest covering under 0.45%. The sequenced sample consisted of naive CD4+ T cells sorted from blood. The subset was: CD45RA+ positively selected. These receptors were collected from a man aged 25-45 years in good health.

The V gene is TRBV7-6, the J gene TRBJ2-6; D remains unclear. The CDR3 is 13 residues long. The V gene's germline CDR1 is SGHVS and CDR2 FNYEAQ. Trimming left V 10 bases short and J 0 bases short, with 7 bases between. CDR3 loop: CAIMDSGANVLTF. The CDR3 nucleotides are TGTGCCATTATGGACTCTGGGGCCAACGTCCTGACTTTC.

The V call is TRBV5-4, the J call TRBJ2-7, with TRBD1 identical over 10 bases. The V segment lost 6 bases and the J segment 5 bases; nucleotides outside the gene matches: 5. Germline lookup yields CDR1 SGHNT and CDR2 YYREEE (reference sequence). The length of the CDR3 is 13 residues. CDR3: CASTGTGVDEQYF. In nucleotides, the CDR3 is TGTGCCAGCACCGGGACAGGGGTGGACGAGCAGTACTTC.

The V gene is TRBV18, the J gene TRBJ1-5; no reliable D call. V shed 1 base and J shed 3 bases, with 10 bases lying between them. This CDR3 spans 15 amino acids. CDR1 is KGHSH, CDR2 LQKENI, per germline. CDR3: CASSPHKGPNQPQHF. CDR3 coding DNA: TGTGCCAGCTCACCACACAAAGGGCCCAATCAGCCCCAGCATTTT.

The V and J genes are TRBV5-1 and TRBJ1-5; D uncertain. CDR1 is SGHRS and CDR2 is YFSETQ in the germline V gene. This CDR3 has 15 residues. Between the trimmed V and J ends, which lost 2 bases and 8 bases, there was a span of 17 bases. The CDR3 DNA is TGCGCCAGCAGCTTCGATGGGAGAACTAGGGAGCCCCAGCATTTT. Translating gives CASSFDGRTREPQHF. The complete variable domain, with remaining parts taken from reference TRBV5-1 and TRBJ1-5, reads KAGVTQTPRYLIKTRGQQVTLSCSPISGHRSVSWYQQTPGQGLQFLFEYFSETQRNKGNFPGRFSGRQFSNSRSEMNVSTLELGDSALYLCASSFDGRTREPQHFGDGTRLSIL.

This clone was seen only once. This rearrangement joins TRBV5-1 to TRBJ2-1; TRBD2 matches 7 bases. CDR3 size: 16 residues. V shed 0 bases, J shed 4 bases, and the junction held 7 bases outside the gene matches. CDR1 is SGHRS, CDR2 YFSETQ, per germline. CDR3 residues: CASSLGLAEWYNEQFF. CDR3 DNA: TGCGCCAGCAGCTTGGGGCTAGCGGAGTGGTACAATGAGCAGTTCTTC.

The rearrangement uses TRBV18 and TRBJ2-2; TRBD1 matches 8 bases. Germline V CDR1 and CDR2: KGHSH, LQKENI. CDR3 length: 15 residues. V lost 3 bases to trimming and J lost 6 bases; unmatched junction nucleotides: 6. For the CDR3, the DNA is TGTGCCAGCTCACCGACAGGGGCCGCCCCCGGGGAGCTGTTTTTT. Translation gives CASSPTGAAPGELFF. The full variable domain, rest sourced from reference TRBV18 and TRBJ2-2, is NAGVMQNPRHLVRRRGQEARLRCSPMKGHSHVYWYRQLPEEGLKFMVYLQKENIIDESGMPKERFSAEFPKEGPSILRIQQVVRGDSAAYFCASSPTGAAPGELFFGEGSRLTVL.

The chain combines TRBV2 with TRBJ2-7; TRBD1 aligns across 8 bases. V shed 6 bases and J 7 bases; nucleotides not matched to a gene: 14. The CDR3 extends over 15 amino acids. Germline lookup yields CDR1 SNHLY and CDR2 FYNNEI. CDR3: CASRSWDRRSLEQYF. The CDR3 nucleotides are TGTGCCAGCAGGTCCTGGGACAGGCGTTCCTTGGAGCAGTACTTC.

A remark on this clone: Other DNA sequences in this specimen translate into the identical CDR3. The chain joins TRBV19 to TRBJ2-7, with 13 bases that match TRBD2. CDR3 size: 14 residues. Germline values: CDR1 LNHDA, CDR2 SQIVND (reference sequence). J gave up 3 bases and V 6 bases, and 2 bases lay outside the gene matches. Here the CDR3 DNA reads TGTGCCAGTAGCAGGACTAGCGGGAGCTACGAGCAGTACTTC. Translating it yields CASSRTSGSYEQYF.

V and J are TRBV4-3 and TRBJ2-1, with TRBD2 identical over 8 bases. Per germline, CDR1 LGHNA and CDR2 YSLEER. CDR3 length equals 18 residues. The V segment lost 3 bases and the J segment 0 bases; nucleotides outside the gene matches: 10. The CDR3: CASSHQQLAESSYNEQFF. DNA of the CDR3: TGCGCCAGCAGCCACCAGCAACTAGCGGAAAGCTCCTACAATGAGCAGTTCTTC.

This clone showed up just once. The chain links TRBV18 to TRBJ2-7; TRBD2 matches 7 bases. Looked up from germline, CDR1 is KGHSH and CDR2 is LQKENI. The CDR3 has 16 residues. J gave up 2 bases and V 4 bases, and 11 bases lay outside the gene matches. CDR3 in amino acids: CASSRGSPSGPYEQYF. CDR3 nucleotides: TGTGCCAGCTCACGCGGTAGCCCTAGCGGACCCTACGAGCAGTACTTC.

This chain joins TRBV2 and TRBJ2-1; D perhaps matches TRBD2 (6 bases). The V end was cut by 0 bases, the J end by 12 bases, with 12 bases between. CDR1 and CDR2 from the germline V gene are SNHLY and FYNNEI. The CDR3 has 13 residues. CDR3 sequence: CASSEALGGSQFF. The CDR3 DNA is TGTGCCAGCAGTGAAGCGTTGGGGGGATCGCAGTTCTTC.

As regards this clone: Within the sample, other DNA sequences also encode this same CDR3. The chain joins TRBV2 to TRBJ2-7; 8 positions agree with TRBD1. The CDR3 consists of 14 residues. V was clipped by 5 bases and J by 1 base; unmatched bases: 4. Germline CDR1 is SNHLY and CDR2 is FYNNEI. In DNA form, the CDR3 reads TGTGCCAGCAGTCCCGGGACAGGTTCCTACGAGCAGTACTTC. It yields the protein CASSPGTGSYEQYF.

The chain recombines TRBV6-1 with TRBJ1-2; 9 bases line up with TRBD1. The CDR3 is made up of 14 amino acids. V was clipped by 10 bases and J by 4 bases; unmatched bases: 10. The germline V gene encodes CDR1 MNHNS and CDR2 SASEGT. The CDR3 loop is CANRPMDRGYGYTF. CDR3 in DNA: TGTGCCAACCGCCCAATGGACAGGGGCTATGGCTACACCTTC.

The chain is built from TRBV7-8 and TRBJ1-5, with no clear D. Trimming cost V 2 bases and J 5 bases, with 10 bases left between them. There are 14 residues in the CDR3. Germline V gives CDR1 SGHVS, CDR2 FQNEAQ. CDR3 sequence: CASSLWGGDQPQHF. The CDR3 coding sequence is TGTGCCAGCAGCTTATGGGGAGGTGATCAGCCCCAGCATTTT.

This chain joins TRBV4-1 and TRBJ2-7, with D perhaps matching TRBD1 or TRBD2 (5 bases each). V gave up 0 bases and J gave up 4 bases, with 22 bases separating them. The CDR3 length is 18 residues. Germline V gives CDR1 MGHRA, CDR2 YSYEKL. The CDR3 spells CASSQERFRDGGRYEQYF. The CDR3 nucleotides read TGCGCCAGCAGCCAAGAGCGATTCAGGGATGGTGGGAGATACGAGCAGTACTTC.

The CDR3 bases are TGTGCCAGCAGCCCCAAACCGGGACAGACCCAGCATTTT. Amino acid sequence: CASSPKPGQTQHF. The J gene is TRBJ1-5, the V gene TRBV9; the match to TRBD1 covers 7 bases. CDR1 and CDR2 from the germline V gene are SGDLS and YYNGEE. After removal of 4 bases from V and 11 bases from J, the junction contained 9 bases not matched to a gene. The CDR3 runs to 13 residues.

The chain uses TRBV27 and TRBJ2-7; D is possibly TRBD1 (5 bases). The CDR3 runs to 14 residues. V shed 3 bases and J shed 4 bases, with 13 bases lying between them. Per germline, CDR1 MNHEY and CDR2 SMNVEV (reference sequence). CDR3 in amino acids: CASSFRQGSYEQYF. In DNA form, the CDR3 reads TGTGCCAGCAGTTTTCGGCAGGGATCTTACGAGCAGTACTTC.

The chain couples TRBV11-2 to TRBJ2-1; 15 nucleotides match TRBD2. Germline lookup yields CDR1 SGHAT and CDR2 FQNNGV. This CDR3 is 20 amino acids long. After removal of 0 bases from V and 4 bases from J, the junction contained 10 bases not matched to a gene. The CDR3 region is CASSLDPGLAGGPRYNEQFF. The CDR3 nucleotides read TGTGCCAGCAGCTTAGATCCCGGACTAGCGGGAGGGCCTCGATACAATGAGCAGTTCTTC.

The chain carries TRBV29-1 and TRBJ1-2; D is undetermined. Trimming cost V 0 bases and J 0 bases, with 5 bases left between them. The length of the CDR3 is 13 residues. The germline CDR1 and CDR2 sequences are SQVTM and ANQGSEA. CDR3 DNA: TGCAGCGTTGAAGACAGACCTAACTATGGCTACACCTTC. Encoded protein: CSVEDRPNYGYTF.